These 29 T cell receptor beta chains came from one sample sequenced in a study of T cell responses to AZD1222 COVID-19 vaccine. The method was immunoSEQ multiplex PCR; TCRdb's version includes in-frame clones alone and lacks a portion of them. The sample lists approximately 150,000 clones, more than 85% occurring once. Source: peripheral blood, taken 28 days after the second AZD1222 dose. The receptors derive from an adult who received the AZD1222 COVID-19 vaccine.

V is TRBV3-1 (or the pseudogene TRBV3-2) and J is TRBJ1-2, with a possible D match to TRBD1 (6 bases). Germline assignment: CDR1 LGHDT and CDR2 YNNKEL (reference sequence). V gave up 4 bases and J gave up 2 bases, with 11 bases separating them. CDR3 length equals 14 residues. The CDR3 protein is CASSLTTGNYGYTF. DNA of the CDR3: TGTGCCAGCAGCCTTACCACAGGGAACTATGGCTACACCTTC.

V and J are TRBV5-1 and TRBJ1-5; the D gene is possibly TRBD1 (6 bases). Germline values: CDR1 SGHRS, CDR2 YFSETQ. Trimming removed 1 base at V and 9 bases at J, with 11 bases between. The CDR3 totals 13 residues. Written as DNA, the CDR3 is TGCGCCAGCAGCTTGCGGGGGGCTGGGCCCCAGCATTTT. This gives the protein CASSLRGAGPQHF.

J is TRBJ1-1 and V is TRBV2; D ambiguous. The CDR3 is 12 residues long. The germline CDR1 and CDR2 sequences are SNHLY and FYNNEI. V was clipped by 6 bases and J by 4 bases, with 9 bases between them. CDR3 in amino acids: CASRERTTEAFF. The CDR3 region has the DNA TGTGCCAGCAGGGAGAGGACCACTGAAGCTTTCTTT.

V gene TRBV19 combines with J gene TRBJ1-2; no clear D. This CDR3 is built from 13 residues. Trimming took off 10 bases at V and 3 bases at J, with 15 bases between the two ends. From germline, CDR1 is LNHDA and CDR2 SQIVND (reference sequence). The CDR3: CATFRNKDYGYTF. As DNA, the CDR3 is TGTGCCACGTTTAGAAACAAAGACTATGGCTACACCTTC.

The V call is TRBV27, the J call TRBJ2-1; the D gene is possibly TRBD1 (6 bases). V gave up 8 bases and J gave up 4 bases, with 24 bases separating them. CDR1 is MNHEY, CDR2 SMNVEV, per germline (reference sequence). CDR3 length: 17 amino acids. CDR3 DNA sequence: TGTGCCAGCCTTTGGGGGCAGCCGGGTATTGTGTACAATGAGCAGTTCTTC. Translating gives CASLWGQPGIVYNEQFF.

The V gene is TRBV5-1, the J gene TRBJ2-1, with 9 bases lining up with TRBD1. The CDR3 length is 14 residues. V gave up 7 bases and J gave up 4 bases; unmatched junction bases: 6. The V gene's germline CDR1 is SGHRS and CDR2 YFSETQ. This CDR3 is CASQGGTGYNEQFF. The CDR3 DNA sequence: TGCGCCAGCCAAGGGGGGACAGGGTACAATGAGCAGTTCTTC.

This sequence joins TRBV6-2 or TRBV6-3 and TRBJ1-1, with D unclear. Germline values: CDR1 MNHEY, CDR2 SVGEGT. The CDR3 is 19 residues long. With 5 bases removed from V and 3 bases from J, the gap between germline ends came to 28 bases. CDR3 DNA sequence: TGTGCCAGCAGTCACGCGAACTCCCCGGGGATAGAGGTTTACACTGAAGCTTTCTTT. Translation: CASSHANSPGIEVYTEAFF.

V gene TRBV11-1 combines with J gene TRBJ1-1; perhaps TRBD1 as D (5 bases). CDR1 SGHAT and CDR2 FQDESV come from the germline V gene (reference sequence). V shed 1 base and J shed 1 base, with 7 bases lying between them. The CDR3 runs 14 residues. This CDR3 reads CASSLGRGNTEAFF. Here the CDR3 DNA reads TGTGCCAGCAGCTTAGGAAGGGGGAACACTGAAGCTTTCTTT.

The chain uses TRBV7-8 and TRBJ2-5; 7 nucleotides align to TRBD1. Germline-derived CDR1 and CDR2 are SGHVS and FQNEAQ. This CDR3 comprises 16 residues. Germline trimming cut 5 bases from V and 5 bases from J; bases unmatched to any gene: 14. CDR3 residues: CASSPDLQGFQETQYF. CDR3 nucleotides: TGTGCCAGCAGCCCCGACCTACAGGGGTTCCAGGAGACCCAGTACTTC.

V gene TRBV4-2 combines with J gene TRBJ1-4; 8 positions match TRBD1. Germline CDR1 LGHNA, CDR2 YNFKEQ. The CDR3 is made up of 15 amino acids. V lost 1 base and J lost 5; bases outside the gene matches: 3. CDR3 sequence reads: CASSQARQGNEKLFF. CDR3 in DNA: TGTGCCAGCAGCCAAGCCCGACAGGGGAATGAAAAACTGTTTTTT.

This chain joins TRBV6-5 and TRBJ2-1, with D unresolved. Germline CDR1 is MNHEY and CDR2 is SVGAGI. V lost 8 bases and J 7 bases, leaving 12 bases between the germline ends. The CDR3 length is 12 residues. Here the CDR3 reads CASGLLGNEQFF. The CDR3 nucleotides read TGTGCCAGCGGGCTTCTTGGGAATGAGCAGTTCTTC.

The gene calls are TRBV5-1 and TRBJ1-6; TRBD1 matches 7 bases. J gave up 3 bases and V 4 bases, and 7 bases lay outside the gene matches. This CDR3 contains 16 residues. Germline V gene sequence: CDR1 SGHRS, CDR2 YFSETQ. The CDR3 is CASSQGQAHYNSPLHF. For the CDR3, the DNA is TGCGCCAGCAGCCAAGGACAGGCTCACTATAATTCACCCCTCCACTTT.

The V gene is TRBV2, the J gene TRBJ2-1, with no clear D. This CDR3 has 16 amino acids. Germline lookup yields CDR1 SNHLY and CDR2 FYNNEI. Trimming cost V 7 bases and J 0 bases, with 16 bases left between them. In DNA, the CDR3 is TGTGCCAGCACCGAGCGTCAGGTCAGCTCCTACAATGAGCAGTTCTTC. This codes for CASTERQVSSYNEQFF.

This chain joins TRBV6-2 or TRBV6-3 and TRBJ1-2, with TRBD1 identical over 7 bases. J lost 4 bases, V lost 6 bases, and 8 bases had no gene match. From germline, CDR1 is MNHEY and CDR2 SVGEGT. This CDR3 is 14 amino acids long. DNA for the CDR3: TGTGCCAGCAGCAGGGGCACAGGGGCCTATGGCTACACCTTC. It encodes CASSRGTGAYGYTF.

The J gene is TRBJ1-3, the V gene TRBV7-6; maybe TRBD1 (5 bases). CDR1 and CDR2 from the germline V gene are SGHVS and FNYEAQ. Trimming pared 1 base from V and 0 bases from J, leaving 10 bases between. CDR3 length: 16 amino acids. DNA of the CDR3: TGTGCCAGCAGCTTAGGGTTCGGGACCTCTGGAAACACCATATATTTT. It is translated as CASSLGFGTSGNTIYF.

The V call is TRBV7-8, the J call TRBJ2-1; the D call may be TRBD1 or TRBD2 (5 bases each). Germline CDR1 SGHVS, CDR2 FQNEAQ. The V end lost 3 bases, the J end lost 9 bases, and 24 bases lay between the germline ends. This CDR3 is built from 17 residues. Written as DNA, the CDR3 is TGTGCCAGCAGCTTCGCCGGGACCCACGCACACACAAGTGAGCAGTTCTTC. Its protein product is CASSFAGTHAHTSEQFF. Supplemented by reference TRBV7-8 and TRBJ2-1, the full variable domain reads GAGVSQSPRYKVAKRGQDVALRCDPISGHVSLFWYQQALGQGPEFLTYFQNEAQLDKSGLPSDRFFAERPEGSVSTLKIQRTQQEDSAVYLCASSFAGTHAHTSEQFFGPGTRLTVL.

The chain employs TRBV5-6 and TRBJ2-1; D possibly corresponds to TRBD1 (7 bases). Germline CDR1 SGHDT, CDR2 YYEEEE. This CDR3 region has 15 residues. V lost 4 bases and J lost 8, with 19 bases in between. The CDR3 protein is CASSAGQTTRYEQFF. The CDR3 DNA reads TGTGCCAGCAGCGCGGGACAGACCACCCGTTATGAGCAGTTCTTC. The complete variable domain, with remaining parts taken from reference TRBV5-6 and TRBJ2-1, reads DAGVTQSPTHLIKTRGQQVTLRCSPKSGHDTVSWYQQALGQGPQFIFQYYEEEERQRGNFPDRFSGHQFPNYSSELNVNALLLGDSALYLCASSAGQTTRYEQFFGPGTRLTVL.

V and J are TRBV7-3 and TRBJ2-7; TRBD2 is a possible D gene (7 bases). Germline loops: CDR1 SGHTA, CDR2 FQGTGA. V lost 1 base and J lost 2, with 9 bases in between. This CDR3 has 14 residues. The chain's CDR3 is CASSLRGGAYEQYF. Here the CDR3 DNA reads TGTGCCAGCAGCTTAAGAGGGGGGGCCTACGAGCAGTACTTC.

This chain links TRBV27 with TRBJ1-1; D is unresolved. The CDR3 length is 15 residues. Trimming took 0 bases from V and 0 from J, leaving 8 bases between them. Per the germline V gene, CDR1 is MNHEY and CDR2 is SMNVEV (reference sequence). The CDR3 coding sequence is TGTGCCAGCAGTTTATCCCCAGAACTGAACACTGAAGCTTTCTTT. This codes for CASSLSPELNTEAFF.

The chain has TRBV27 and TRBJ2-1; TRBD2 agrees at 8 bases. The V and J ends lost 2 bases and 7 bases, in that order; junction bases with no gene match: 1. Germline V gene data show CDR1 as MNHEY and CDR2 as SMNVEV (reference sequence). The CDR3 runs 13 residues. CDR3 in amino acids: CASSLRGGNEQFF. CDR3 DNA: TGTGCCAGCAGTTTACGGGGGGGAAATGAGCAGTTCTTC.

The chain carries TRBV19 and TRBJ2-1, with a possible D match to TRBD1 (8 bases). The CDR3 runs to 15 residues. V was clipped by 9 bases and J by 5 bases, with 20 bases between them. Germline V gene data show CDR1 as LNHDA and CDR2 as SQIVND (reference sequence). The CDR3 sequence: CASRLQRGQDNEQFF. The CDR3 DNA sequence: TGTGCCAGCCGGCTCCAGCGGGGACAGGACAATGAGCAGTTCTTC.

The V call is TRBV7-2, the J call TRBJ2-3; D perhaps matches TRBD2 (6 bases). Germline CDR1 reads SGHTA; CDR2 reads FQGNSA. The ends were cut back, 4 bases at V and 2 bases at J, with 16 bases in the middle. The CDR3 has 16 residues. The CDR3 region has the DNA TGTGCCAGCAGCTCAATCCTAGCGAAAAACACAGATACGCAGTATTTT. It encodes CASSSILAKNTDTQYF.

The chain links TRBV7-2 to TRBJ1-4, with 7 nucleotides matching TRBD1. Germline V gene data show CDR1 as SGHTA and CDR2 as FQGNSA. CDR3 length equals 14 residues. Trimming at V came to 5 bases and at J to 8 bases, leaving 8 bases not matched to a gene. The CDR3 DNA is TGTGCCAGCAGCAGACAGGGCATGGGGGAAAAACTGTTTTTT. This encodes CASSRQGMGEKLFF.

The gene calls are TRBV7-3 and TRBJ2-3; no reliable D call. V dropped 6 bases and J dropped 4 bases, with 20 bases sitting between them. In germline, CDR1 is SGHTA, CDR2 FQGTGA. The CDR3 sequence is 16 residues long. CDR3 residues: CASSLVSGAMSDTQYF. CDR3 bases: TGTGCCAGCAGTCTAGTATCGGGCGCTATGTCAGATACGCAGTATTTT.

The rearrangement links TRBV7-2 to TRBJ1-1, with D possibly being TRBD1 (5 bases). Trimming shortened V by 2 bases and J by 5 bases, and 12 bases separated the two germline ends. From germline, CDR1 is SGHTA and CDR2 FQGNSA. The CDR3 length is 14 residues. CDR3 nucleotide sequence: TGTGCCAGCAGCTTAACGGGGGGAAGGACTGAAGCTTTCTTT. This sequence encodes CASSLTGGRTEAFF.

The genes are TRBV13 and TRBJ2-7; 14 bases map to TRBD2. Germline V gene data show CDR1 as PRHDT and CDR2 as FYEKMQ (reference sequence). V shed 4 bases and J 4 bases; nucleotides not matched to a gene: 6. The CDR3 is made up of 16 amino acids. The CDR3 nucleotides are TGTGCCAGCAGCTCTCGGACTAGCGGGGGGTTATACGAGCAGTACTTC. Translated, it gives CASSSRTSGGLYEQYF.

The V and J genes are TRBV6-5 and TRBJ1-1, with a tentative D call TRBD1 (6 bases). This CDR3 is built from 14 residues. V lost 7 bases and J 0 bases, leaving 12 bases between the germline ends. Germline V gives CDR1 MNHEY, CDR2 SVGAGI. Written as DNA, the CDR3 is TGTGCCAGCATCATCAGGGGCATGAACACTGAAGCTTTCTTT. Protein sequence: CASIIRGMNTEAFF.

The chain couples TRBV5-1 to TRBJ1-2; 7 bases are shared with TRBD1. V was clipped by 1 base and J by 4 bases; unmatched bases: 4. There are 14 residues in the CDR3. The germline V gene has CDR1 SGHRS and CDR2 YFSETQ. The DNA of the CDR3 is TGCGCCAGCAGCTTGTTGGACAGGATCTATGGCTACACCTTC. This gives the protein CASSLLDRIYGYTF.

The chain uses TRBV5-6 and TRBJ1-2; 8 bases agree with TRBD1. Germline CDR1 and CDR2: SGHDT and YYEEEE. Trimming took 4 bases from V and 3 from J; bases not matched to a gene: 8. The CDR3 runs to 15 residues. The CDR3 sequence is CASSVDRELDYGYTF. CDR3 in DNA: TGTGCCAGCAGCGTGGACAGGGAGTTGGACTATGGCTACACCTTC. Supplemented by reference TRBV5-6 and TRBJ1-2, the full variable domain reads DAGVTQSPTHLIKTRGQQVTLRCSPKSGHDTVSWYQQALGQGPQFIFQYYEEEERQRGNFPDRFSGHQFPNYSSELNVNALLLGDSALYLCASSVDRELDYGYTFGSGTRLTVV.